This T cell receptor (beta chain) was identified during a study of T cells after yellow fever vaccination. Study conclusions and caveats: Detected again after the booster were most primary-vaccination clones, at 95% to 97% CD4 and approximately 85% CD8.

Germline CDR1 and CDR2: LGHNA and YNFKEQ. CDR3 size: 14 residues. V was cut by 0 bases and J by 10 bases, with 15 bases left in between. As TCR cDNA was made by 5'RACE template switching, a universal primer site and UMIs were added. TCRdb re-analysed the 5' RACE reads in MiXCR, keeping a single row per CDR3 protein. The table includes some 260,000 distinct CDR3 sequences, about 5.2% detected once. This clonotype appeared many times. No antigen is known for it. The specimen was CD4+ T cells sorted from PBMCs, collected on the day of the yellow fever booster vaccination. The chain joins TRBV4-2 to TRBJ1-2; D is possibly TRBD1 (6 bases). The source is a man aged 18 to 29 who received the YFV17D yellow fever vaccine. The CDR3 loop is CASSQDTGRDIYTF. In nucleotides, the CDR3 is TGTGCCAGCAGCCAAGATACAGGGAGGGATATCTACACCTTC.